These 16 T cell receptor beta chains were all obtained from the same sample, sequenced in a study of CD8+ T cells in alopecia areata. In each case, RNA was isolated and then reverse transcribed into cDNA as the sequencing template. The table came from immunoSEQ multiplex PCR; TCRdb's copy has only in-frame clones and leaves some out. This table has 200,000 to 250,000 clones, 57% appearing once. This specimen consisted of CD4+ T cells sorted from blood, obtained at week 0. These receptors all stem from a human donor with alopecia areata.

This sequence joins TRBV27 and TRBJ2-3; maybe TRBD1 (6 bases). The length of the CDR3 is 13 residues. From germline, CDR1 is MNHEY and CDR2 SMNVEV (reference sequence). Trimming cost V 5 bases and J 7 bases, with 13 bases left between them. CDR3 in amino acids: CASSVTGRHTQYF. The CDR3 nucleotides read TGTGCCAGCAGTGTAACAGGGCGACATACGCAGTATTTT.

There are a few counts of this clone. This chain uses TRBV6-1 with TRBJ2-2; the D gene is possibly TRBD2 (6 bases). Germline CDR1 reads MNHNS; CDR2 reads SASEGT. The CDR3 runs 14 residues. V was clipped by 5 bases and J by 7 bases, with 14 bases between them. CDR3 DNA: TGTGCCAGCAGTTGGGGACTCCCGATCGGGGAGCTGTTTTTT. It encodes CASSWGLPIGELFF.

This chain joins TRBV30 and TRBJ2-3, with a possible D match to TRBD1 (6 bases). Between the trimmed V and J ends, which lost 5 bases and 1 base, there was a span of 13 bases. The CDR3 is made up of 14 amino acids. Germline V gene lookup returns CDR1 GTSNPN and CDR2 SVGIG (reference sequence). The CDR3 DNA reads TGTGCCTGGGCTCACAGGGACGGCACAGATACGCAGTATTTT. It encodes CAWAHRDGTDTQYF.

This clone was counted only a few times. V is TRBV13 and J is TRBJ1-2; possibly TRBD1 for D (5 bases). Germline V gene data show CDR1 as PRHDT and CDR2 as FYEKMQ (reference sequence). This CDR3 comprises 13 residues. Trimming removed 5 bases from V and 4 bases from J, with 11 bases in between. The chain's CDR3 is CASSRQGAYGYTF. The CDR3 region has the DNA TGTGCCAGCAGCCGTCAAGGGGCCTATGGCTACACCTTC.

This rearrangement joins TRBV5-1 to TRBJ1-2; D is unclear. V lost 4 bases and J lost 6, with 16 bases in between. The germline V gene encodes CDR1 SGHRS and CDR2 YFSETQ. The CDR3 loop spans 14 amino acids. CDR3 loop: CASSPGRFSNGYTF. The CDR3 coding sequence is TGCGCCAGCAGCCCCGGACGGTTCTCAAATGGCTACACCTTC.

The chain has TRBV5-6 and TRBJ2-2; 9 bases map to TRBD1. The CDR3 has 17 amino acids. Germline V gene data show CDR1 as SGHDT and CDR2 as YYEEEE. V was pared by 0 bases and J by 4 bases, with 7 bases of the junction left unmatched. The DNA for the CDR3 is TGTGCCAGCAGCTTGGGGGGACAGGGCCCCTTCACCGGGGAGCTGTTTTTT. Its translation is CASSLGGQGPFTGELFF.

This clone was recorded a few times. The V and J genes are TRBV5-4 and TRBJ2-3, with D uncertain. Germline V lookup: CDR1 SGHNT, CDR2 YYREEE (reference sequence). V dropped 0 bases and J dropped 4 bases, with 12 bases sitting between them. This CDR3 is built from 15 residues. CDR3 nucleotide sequence: TGTGCCAGCAGCTTGGTGGTGGGATCGGCAGATACGCAGTATTTT. Protein: CASSLVVGSADTQYF.

This chain uses TRBV16 with TRBJ2-1, with D perhaps matching TRBD2 (6 bases). Germline V gives CDR1 KGHSY, CDR2 FQNENV. The V end was cut by 0 bases, the J end by 2 bases, with 14 bases between. The CDR3 covers 17 residues. CDR3: CASSQSGGASPYNEQFF. The CDR3 nucleotides are TGTGCCAGCAGCCAATCAGGCGGGGCGAGTCCCTACAATGAGCAGTTCTTC.

The J gene is TRBJ1-2, the V gene TRBV20-1; D is unresolved. Germline values: CDR1 DFQATT, CDR2 SNEGSKA (reference sequence). The CDR3 runs 10 residues. Trimming stripped 6 bases from V and 4 bases from J, with 6 bases between. Written as DNA, the CDR3 is TGCAGTGCAGCCCGCTATGGCTACACCTTC. Translating gives CSAARYGYTF.

The V and J genes are TRBV2 and TRBJ2-6, with D tentatively TRBD1 or TRBD2 (5 bases each). V lost 2 bases, J lost 5 bases, and 7 bases lay in between. The CDR3 runs to 14 residues. The germline gives CDR1 SNHLY, CDR2 FYNNEI. This chain's CDR3 is CASSESGRANVLTF. As DNA, the CDR3 is TGTGCCAGCAGTGAATCGGGGCGGGCCAACGTCCTGACTTTC.

This chain links TRBV9 with TRBJ2-3; D gene unclear. The CDR3 has 15 residues. Looked up from germline, CDR1 is SGDLS and CDR2 is YYNGEE. Trimming pared 0 bases from V and 2 bases from J, leaving 10 bases between. The DNA of the CDR3 is TGTGCCAGCAGCGTAGGATCTAGAATCACAGATACGCAGTATTTT. Protein product: CASSVGSRITDTQYF.

The V gene is TRBV27, the J gene TRBJ1-1; D ambiguous. Deletions cut 2 bases from V and 2 bases from J, with 6 bases between. Germline assignment: CDR1 MNHEY and CDR2 SMNVEV (reference sequence). CDR3 length: 13 amino acids. The CDR3 loop reads CASSLVVNTEAFF. CDR3 nucleotide sequence: TGTGCCAGCAGTTTAGTAGTAAACACTGAAGCTTTCTTT.

This clone was counted only a few times. The chain is built from TRBV19 and TRBJ2-7, with 9 bases identical to TRBD1. V shed 4 bases and J 6 bases; nucleotides not matched to a gene: 10. The CDR3 runs to 15 residues. Germline lookup yields CDR1 LNHDA and CDR2 SQIVND (reference sequence). The CDR3 DNA reads TGTGCCAGTAGTACCTCATCCGGGACAGGGCGCGAGCAGTACTTC. Translation gives CASSTSSGTGREQYF.

The gene calls are TRBV6-5 and TRBJ2-1, with TRBD2 matching 7 bases. CDR3 length: 16 amino acids. V was clipped by 4 bases and J by 2 bases; unmatched bases: 8. The germline V gene encodes CDR1 MNHEY and CDR2 SVGAGI. CDR3 residues: CASSSPLAMAYNEQFF. Written as DNA, the CDR3 is TGTGCCAGCAGTTCACCACTAGCGATGGCCTACAATGAGCAGTTCTTC.

The chain couples TRBV9 to TRBJ1-4; no definite D call. V lost 0 bases and J 4 bases, leaving 7 bases between the germline ends. CDR3 length: 14 residues. CDR1 and CDR2 from the germline V gene are SGDLS and YYNGEE. The CDR3 protein is CASSVDGVNEKLFF. CDR3 coding DNA: TGTGCCAGCAGCGTAGACGGAGTTAATGAAAAACTGTTTTTT.

This clone occurred a few times. This chain uses TRBV6-5 with TRBJ2-3; the D gene is possibly TRBD2 (5 bases). V was trimmed by 8 bases and J by 2 bases, leaving 8 bases between them. CDR1 and CDR2 from the germline V gene are MNHEY and SVGAGI. The CDR3 is 12 amino acids. CDR3 sequence (DNA): TGTGCCAGCGGGGAGTTCACAGATACGCAGTATTTT. Translation gives CASGEFTDTQYF.